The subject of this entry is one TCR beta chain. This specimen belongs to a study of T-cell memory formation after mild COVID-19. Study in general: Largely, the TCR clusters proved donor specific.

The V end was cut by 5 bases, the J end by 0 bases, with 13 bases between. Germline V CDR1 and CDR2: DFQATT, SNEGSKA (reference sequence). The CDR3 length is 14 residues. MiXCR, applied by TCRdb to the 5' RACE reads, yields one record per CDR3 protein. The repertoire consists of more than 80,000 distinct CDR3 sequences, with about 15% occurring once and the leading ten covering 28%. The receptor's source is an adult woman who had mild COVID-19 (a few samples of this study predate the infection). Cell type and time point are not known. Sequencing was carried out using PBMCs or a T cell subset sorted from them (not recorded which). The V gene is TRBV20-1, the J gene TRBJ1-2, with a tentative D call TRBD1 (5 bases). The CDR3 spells CSAFGTSANYGYTF. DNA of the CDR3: TGCAGTGCTTTCGGGACCTCGGCTAACTATGGCTACACCTTC.